The present T cell receptor (beta chain) was sequenced within a study of memory CD4+ T cells and cytomegalovirus serostatus. Single viable CD3+CD4+CD8-CD45RO+ cells were sorted as the memory CD4+ T cells. Germline CDR1 reads GTSNPN; CDR2 reads SVGIG (reference sequence). The germline V and J ends were trimmed by 8 bases and 5 bases, with 10 bases remaining between them. The length of the CDR3 is 11 residues. Method: immunoSEQ multiplex PCR; TCRdb's copy keeps in-frame clones and lacks some. The sample carries about 56,000 clones, 82% recorded once. Specimen: memory CD4+ T cells from blood. The sequence derives from an adult in good health and CMV-seronegative. The rearrangement joins TRBV30 to TRBJ2-1; a weak D match, TRBD2 (5 bases). This CDR3 reads CALRVHNEQFF. Written as DNA, the CDR3 is TGTGCCCTGAGGGTCCACAATGAGCAGTTCTTC.